This T cell receptor (beta chain) is drawn from a study of blood T cell repertoires in COVID-19. Study summary: Whether acute or convalescent, the COVID-19 samples came from the United States, Italy and Spain. From T cells, B-cell-depleted T cells, or PBMCs came the material, which was cDNA or gDNA.

This CDR3 contains 14 residues. J was trimmed by 1 base and V by 9 bases; bases with no gene match: 7. Germline values: CDR1 MNHEY, CDR2 SVGAGI. Per the original data handling: Amplifying reference gene primers gave estimates of nucleated cell counts. The data were produced by immunoSEQ multiplex PCR, yet TCRdb's version contains in-frame clones alone and is incomplete. The V and J calls and clone size were taken over from that table, and D and trimming were inferred from the DNA. The table records about 200,000 clones, approximately 80% of them present only once. The sequencing sample was made of peripheral blood. This TCR was sampled from a woman of 80 years or more with acute or convalescent COVID-19. The V and J genes are TRBV6-5 and TRBJ2-3; TRBD1 aligns across 7 bases. CDR3 sequence (DNA): TGTGCCAGTAAACAGGGGTGGGGCACAGATACGCAGTATTTT. Amino acids: CASKQGWGTDTQYF.